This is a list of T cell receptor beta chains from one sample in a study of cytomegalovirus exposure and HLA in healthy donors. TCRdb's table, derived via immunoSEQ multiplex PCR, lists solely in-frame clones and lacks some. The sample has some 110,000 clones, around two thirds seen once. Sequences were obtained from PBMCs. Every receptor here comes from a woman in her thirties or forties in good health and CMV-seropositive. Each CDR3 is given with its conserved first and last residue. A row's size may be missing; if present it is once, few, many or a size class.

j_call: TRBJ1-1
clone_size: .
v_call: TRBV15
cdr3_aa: CATSRDPRQGGAFF

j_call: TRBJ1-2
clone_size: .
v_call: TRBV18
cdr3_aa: CASSPPGSVMSNYGYTF

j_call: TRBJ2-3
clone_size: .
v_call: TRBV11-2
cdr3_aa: CASSWRVLAGEGADTQYF

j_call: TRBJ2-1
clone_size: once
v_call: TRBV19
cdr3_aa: CASVASGKPSLSYNEQFF

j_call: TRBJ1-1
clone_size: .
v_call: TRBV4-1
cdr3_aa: CASSRDRGNTEAFF

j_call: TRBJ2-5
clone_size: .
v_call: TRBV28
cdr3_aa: CASSLEFDETQYF

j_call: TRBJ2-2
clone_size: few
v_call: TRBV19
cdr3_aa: CASSLGTSGSWSYVAGELFF

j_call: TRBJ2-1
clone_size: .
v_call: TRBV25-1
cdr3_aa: CASSYGAGTPPYNEQFF

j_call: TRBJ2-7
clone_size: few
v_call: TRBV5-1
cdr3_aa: CASSWQVSSGSLYEQYF

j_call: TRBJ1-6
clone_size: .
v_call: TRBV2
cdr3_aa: CARRGGLDSPLHF

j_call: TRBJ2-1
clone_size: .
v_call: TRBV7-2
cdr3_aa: CASSLTFSSYNEQFF

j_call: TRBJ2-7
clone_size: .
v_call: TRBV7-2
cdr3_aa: CASSPALAGEQYF

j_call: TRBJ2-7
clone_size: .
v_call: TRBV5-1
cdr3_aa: CASSFGGQGTAYEQYF

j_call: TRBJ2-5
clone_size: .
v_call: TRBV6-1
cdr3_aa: CASRREETQYF

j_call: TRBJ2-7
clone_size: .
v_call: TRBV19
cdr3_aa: CASRDRGFDEQYF

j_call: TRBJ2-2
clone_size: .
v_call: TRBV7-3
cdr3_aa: CASSFLAGPNTGELFF

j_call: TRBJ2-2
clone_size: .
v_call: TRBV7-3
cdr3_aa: CASSSMPGNTGELFF

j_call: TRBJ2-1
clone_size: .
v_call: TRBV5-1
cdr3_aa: CASSFERESEQFF

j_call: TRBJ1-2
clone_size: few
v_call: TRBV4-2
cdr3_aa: CASSQDANRGPTYGYTF

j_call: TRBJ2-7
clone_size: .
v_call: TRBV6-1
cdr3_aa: CASRGTSGRVYEQYF

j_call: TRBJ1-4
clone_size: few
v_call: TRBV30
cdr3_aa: CAWNGGPTNEKLFF

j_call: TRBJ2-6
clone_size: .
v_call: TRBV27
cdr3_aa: CASSLYFRTAGANVLTF

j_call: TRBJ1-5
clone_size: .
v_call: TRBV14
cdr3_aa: CASSPPRDRGPNVPRFRYQPQHF

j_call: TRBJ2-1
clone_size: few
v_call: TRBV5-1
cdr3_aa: CASSLAGPSYNEQFF

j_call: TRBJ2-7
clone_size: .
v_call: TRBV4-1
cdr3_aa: CASNQDPGTENYEQYF

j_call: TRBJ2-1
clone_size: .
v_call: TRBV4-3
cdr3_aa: CASSPGTSKNNEQFF

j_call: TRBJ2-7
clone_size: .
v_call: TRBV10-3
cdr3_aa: CAISATFEGLVWSEQYF

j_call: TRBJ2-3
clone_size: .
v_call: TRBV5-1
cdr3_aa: CASSLDSGSSTDTQYF

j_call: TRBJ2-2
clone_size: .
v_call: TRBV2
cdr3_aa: CASSEARLAGGDTGELFF

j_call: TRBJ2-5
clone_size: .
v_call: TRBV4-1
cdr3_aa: CASSRGLGVDETQYF

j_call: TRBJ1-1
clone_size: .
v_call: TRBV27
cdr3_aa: CASSLMGLNTEAFF

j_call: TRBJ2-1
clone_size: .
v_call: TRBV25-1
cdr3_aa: CASSPESHYNEQFF

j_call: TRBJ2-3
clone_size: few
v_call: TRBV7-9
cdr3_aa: CASSLVSGRGSDTQYF

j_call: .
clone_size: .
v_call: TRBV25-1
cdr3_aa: CASRMTSGPAYEQYF

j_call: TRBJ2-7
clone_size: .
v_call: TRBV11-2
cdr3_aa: CASSSTGTGGIEQYF

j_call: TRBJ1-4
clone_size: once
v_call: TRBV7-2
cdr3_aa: CASSSPGQLNEKLFF

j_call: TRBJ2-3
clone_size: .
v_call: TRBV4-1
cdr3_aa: CASSPPSGGADTQYF

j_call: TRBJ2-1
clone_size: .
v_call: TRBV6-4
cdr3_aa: CASRGQGVNEQFF

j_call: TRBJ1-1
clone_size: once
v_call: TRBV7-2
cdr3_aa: CASSLAIRGAEAFF

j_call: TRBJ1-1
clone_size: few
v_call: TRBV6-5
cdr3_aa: CASSYPGQDEAFF

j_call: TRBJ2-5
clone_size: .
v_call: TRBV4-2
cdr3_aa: CASSQVSEETQYF

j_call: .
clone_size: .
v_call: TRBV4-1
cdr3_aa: CASSQVFRTGGEQYF

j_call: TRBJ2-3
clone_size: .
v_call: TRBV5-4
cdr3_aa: CASREGLAAGGDTQYF

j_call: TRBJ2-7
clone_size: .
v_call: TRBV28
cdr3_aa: CASSCLEGQFPDCYEQYF

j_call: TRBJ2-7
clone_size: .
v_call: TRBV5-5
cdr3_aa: CASSRSWGENYEQYF

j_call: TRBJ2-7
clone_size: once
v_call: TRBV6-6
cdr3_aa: CASSYQGEEYF

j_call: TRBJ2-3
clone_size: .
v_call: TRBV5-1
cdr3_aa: CASSLATLGGSDTQYF

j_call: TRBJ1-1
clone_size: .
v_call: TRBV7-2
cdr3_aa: CASSLVAGLVIEAFF